These 30 T cell receptor beta chains share one sample of origin, sequenced in a study of T cells after yellow fever vaccination. TCRdb called the 5' RACE reads again in MiXCR, with one record for every CDR3 protein. The repertoire holds roughly 300,000 distinct CDR3 sequences, with approximately 7% as singletons. The specimen comprised PBMCs, sampled roughly 47 days after the first yellow fever vaccination. These receptors were obtained from a man aged 18 to 35 who received the YFV17D yellow fever vaccine.

V gene TRBV5-1 combines with J gene TRBJ2-5; D could derive from TRBD1 or TRBD2 (5 bases each). With 2 bases removed from V and 7 bases from J, the gap between germline ends came to 24 bases. CDR3 size: 17 residues. From germline, CDR1 is SGHRS and CDR2 YFSETQ. CDR3 loop: CASSLPLPAGTDMTQYF. The CDR3 region has the DNA TGCGCCAGCAGCTTACCCCTCCCTGCCGGGACGGACATGACCCAGTACTTC.

This clonotype was observed a handful of times. The chain couples TRBV12-3 or TRBV12-4 to TRBJ1-1; no clear D. Between the trimmed V and J ends, which lost 5 bases and 0 bases, there was a span of 13 bases. The CDR3 has 15 residues. The CDR3 DNA sequence: TGTGCCAGCAGTCCCCTCGACGGAATGAACACTGAAGCTTTCTTT. It codes for CASSPLDGMNTEAFF.

This clonotype was recorded many times. The chain uses TRBV5-1 and TRBJ2-5; D is tentatively TRBD1 or TRBD2 (6 bases each). The germline CDR1 and CDR2 sequences are SGHRS and YFSETQ. There are 14 residues in the CDR3. V was cut by 0 bases and J by 6 bases, with 12 bases left in between. CDR3 amino acids: CASSLEGGGKTQYF. CDR3 nucleotides: TGCGCCAGCAGCTTGGAGGGGGGTGGCAAGACCCAGTACTTC. Full variable domain (missing parts from reference TRBV5-1 and TRBJ2-5): KAGVTQTPRYLIKTRGQQVTLSCSPISGHRSVSWYQQTPGQGLQFLFEYFSETQRNKGNFPGRFSGRQFSNSRSEMNVSTLELGDSALYLCASSLEGGGKTQYFGPGTRLLVL.

The rearrangement uses TRBV5-4 and TRBJ2-5; TRBD2 might be the D (5 bases). Germline CDR1 and CDR2: SGHNT and YYREEE (reference sequence). The CDR3 has 16 amino acids. V was clipped by 7 bases and J by 4 bases, with 23 bases between them. The CDR3 loop is CASRDTHRTVPETQYF. Here the CDR3 DNA reads TGTGCCAGCCGAGATACTCACCGGACTGTCCCAGAGACCCAGTACTTC.

CDR3: CSATPTGAARETQYF. The CDR3 DNA follows: TGCAGTGCTACCCCGACAGGGGCGGCAAGGGAGACCCAGTACTTC. The V and J genes are TRBV20-1 and TRBJ2-5, with TRBD1 identical over 8 bases. The germline V gene has CDR1 DFQATT and CDR2 SNEGSKA (reference sequence). Germline trimming cut 4 bases from V and 5 bases from J; bases unmatched to any gene: 12. The CDR3 is made up of 15 amino acids.

This clonotype has more than one count but fewer than ten. V gene TRBV20-1 combines with J gene TRBJ2-1; D uncertain. The CDR3 contains 12 residues. The V and J ends lost 6 bases and 10 bases respectively, with 16 bases between them. The germline CDR1 and CDR2 sequences are DFQATT and SNEGSKA (reference sequence). For the CDR3, the DNA is TGCAGTGCCACCCCCCAGTTACGGGAGCAGTTCTTC. Translating gives CSATPQLREQFF.

This clonotype was seen only a few times. The chain employs TRBV5-1 and TRBJ1-1; TRBD1 might be the D (6 bases). The germline CDR1 and CDR2 sequences are SGHRS and YFSETQ. V gave up 5 bases and J gave up 3 bases, with 14 bases separating them. The CDR3 has 14 residues. The CDR3, as DNA: TGCGCCAGCAGTGATCAGGGGCCAGACACTGAAGCTTTCTTT. Its translation: CASSDQGPDTEAFF.

The CDR3 is CASSPDRTFDQPQHF. Written as DNA, the CDR3 is TGTGCCAGCTCACCAGACAGGACTTTCGATCAGCCCCAGCATTTT. J is TRBJ1-5 and V is TRBV18; D possibly corresponds to TRBD1 (6 bases). This CDR3 spans 15 amino acids. Germline assignment: CDR1 KGHSH and CDR2 LQKENI. Trimming removed 2 bases at V and 5 bases at J, with 13 bases between.

The rearrangement links TRBV7-9 to TRBJ2-2, with D possibly matching TRBD1 (6 bases). The V gene's germline CDR1 is SEHNR and CDR2 FQNEAQ (reference sequence). Deletions cut 11 bases from V and 0 bases from J, with 19 bases between. This CDR3 has 16 residues. The CDR3 sequence is CAVNLMDRPNTGELFF. The CDR3 DNA reads as TGTGCCGTCAACCTCATGGACAGACCGAACACCGGGGAGCTGTTTTTT.

The chain carries TRBV29-1 and TRBJ1-2; no reliable D call. The V gene's germline CDR1 is SQVTM and CDR2 ANQGSEA. V gave up 4 bases and J gave up 6 bases, with 12 bases separating them. This CDR3 is built from 12 residues. CDR3 sequence reads: CSVGWAENGYTF. CDR3 nucleotide sequence: TGCAGCGTTGGTTGGGCAGAGAATGGCTACACCTTC.

This clonotype has only a few counts. CDR3: CSGFGGQGANTEAFF. The CDR3 DNA is TGCAGCGGTTTCGGTGGACAGGGCGCTAACACTGAAGCTTTCTTT. J is TRBJ1-1 and V is TRBV29-1; 8 positions match TRBD1. Germline lookup yields CDR1 SQVTM and CDR2 ANQGSEA. Trimming cost V 7 bases and J 2 bases; bases outside gene matches: 12. CDR3 size: 15 residues.

On this clonotype itself: A much larger clone differs by one base, so this may be a read error. This sequence joins TRBV27 and TRBJ2-4; D is perhaps TRBD1 (6 bases). Germline CDR1 and CDR2: MNHEY and SMNVEV (reference sequence). The CDR3 contains 14 residues. V lost 5 bases and J 4 bases, leaving 12 bases between the germline ends. CDR3 DNA: TGTGCCAGCAGTCGGTACAGGGAGAAAAACATTCAGTACTTC. Amino acid sequence: CASSRYREKNIQYF.

This clonotype has just a few counts. The V call is TRBV4-3, the J call TRBJ2-5, with D unclear. Trimming took off 0 bases at V and 4 bases at J, with 12 bases between the two ends. The CDR3 totals 15 residues. In germline, CDR1 is LGHNA, CDR2 YSLEER. CDR3 bases: TGCGCCAGCAGCCAAGACTTCGCTCTTGTAGAGACCCAGTACTTC. This translates into CASSQDFALVETQYF.

The V call is TRBV7-8, the J call TRBJ2-1, with D perhaps TRBD1 (5 bases). V gave up 3 bases and J gave up 10 bases, with 7 bases separating them. CDR1 SGHVS and CDR2 FQNEAQ come from the germline V gene. The CDR3 is 11 amino acids. CDR3 nucleotide sequence: TGTGCCAGCAGCTTTGACAGAGAGCAGTTCTTC. It yields the protein CASSFDREQFF.

This sequence joins TRBV20-1 and TRBJ2-7; D tentatively fits TRBD1 or TRBD2 (6 bases each). With 1 base removed from V and 6 bases from J, the gap between germline ends came to 13 bases. Germline CDR1 DFQATT, CDR2 SNEGSKA (reference sequence). The CDR3 contains 13 residues. The CDR3 protein is CSARVRGLGEQYV. The CDR3 DNA reads TGCAGTGCTAGAGTACGGGGGCTCGGCGAGCAGTACGTC.

The CDR3, as DNA: TGTGCCTGGAGTACACCGGGACAGGGAAAAGAGACCCAGTACTTC. Its protein product is CAWSTPGQGKETQYF. The chain uses TRBV30 and TRBJ2-5; 9 bases agree with TRBD1. The germline CDR1 and CDR2 sequences are GTSNPN and SVGIG (reference sequence). The CDR3 has 15 residues. V lost 2 bases and J lost 3; bases outside the gene matches: 7. Together with reference TRBV30 and TRBJ2-5, the CDR3 gives the full variable domain: SQTIHQWPATLVQPVGSPLSLECTVEGTSNPNLYWYRQAAGRGLQLLFYSVGIGQISSEVPQNLSASRPQDRQFILSSKKLLLSDSGFYLCAWSTPGQGKETQYFGPGTRLLVL.

Regarding this clonotype: The junction shows a germline mismatch at one end, possibly a read error. The rearrangement uses TRBV7-9 and TRBJ2-7; D is unclear. The germline V gene has CDR1 SEHNR and CDR2 FQNEAQ (reference sequence). The CDR3 consists of 12 residues. CDR3 sequence reads: CTSSLGAGEQYF. The CDR3 DNA follows: TGTACCAGCAGCTTAGGTGCCGGCGAGCAGTACTTC. The whole variable domain, remainder taken from reference TRBV7-9 and TRBJ2-7, is DTGVSQNPRHKITKRGQNVTFRCDPISEHNRLYWYRQTLGQGPEFLTYFQNEAQLEKSRLLSDRFSAERPKGSFSTLEIQRTEQGDSAMYLCTSSLGAGEQYFGPGTRLTVT.

This clonotype was seen only a few times. This chain links TRBV12-3 or TRBV12-4 with TRBJ1-6; D not certain. V gave up 1 base and J gave up 5 bases, with 9 bases separating them. The CDR3 is made up of 15 amino acids. The CDR3 DNA reads TGTGCCAGCAGTTTAGTGGGGTCCAATAATTCACCCCTCCACTTT. Its protein is CASSLVGSNNSPLHF.

CDR3 sequence: CASSDPNREQYF. CDR3 coding DNA: TGCGCCAGCAGTGACCCTAACAGGGAGCAGTACTTC. J is TRBJ2-7 and V is TRBV10-1; a weak D match, TRBD1 (5 bases). CDR3 length: 12 amino acids. Germline loops: CDR1 WNHNN, CDR2 SYGVQD (reference sequence). The V end lost 3 bases, the J end lost 7 bases, and 10 bases lay between the germline ends.

This clonotype was picked up a small number of times. V usage is TRBV6-5 and J usage is TRBJ1-3; D gene uncertain. Germline CDR1 MNHEY, CDR2 SVGAGI. CDR3 size: 14 residues. Between the trimmed V and J ends, which lost 2 bases and 7 bases, there was a span of 12 bases. The CDR3 loop reads CASSYRADSNTIYF. CDR3 nucleotide sequence: TGTGCCAGCAGTTACCGCGCAGATTCGAACACCATATATTTT.

J is TRBJ2-3 and V is TRBV12-3 or TRBV12-4; a weak D match, TRBD2 (7 bases). Trimming removed 2 bases at V and 3 bases at J, with 18 bases between. The length of the CDR3 is 17 residues. CDR3 in DNA: TGTGCCAGCAGTTTACGTTCCGACGGGGGGCAAACAGATACGCAGTATTTT. Translation gives CASSLRSDGGQTDTQYF.

V gene TRBV6-5 combines with J gene TRBJ2-5, with no clear D. Germline values: CDR1 MNHEY, CDR2 SVGAGI. There are 11 residues in the CDR3. The V and J ends lost 7 bases and 5 bases respectively, with 8 bases between them. The DNA for the CDR3 is TGTGCCAGCAAGAGGAGTGAGACCCAGTACTTC. Residues: CASKRSETQYF.

This clonotype was observed a few times. The chain recombines TRBV29-1 with TRBJ2-3; tentatively, D is TRBD1 or TRBD2 (5 bases each). Trimming removed 4 bases from V and 4 bases from J, with 6 bases in between. CDR1 is SQVTM, CDR2 ANQGSEA, per germline. CDR3 length: 11 amino acids. CDR3 in DNA: TGCAGCGTTGGGGACGCAGATACGCAGTATTTT. It codes for CSVGDADTQYF.

This chain joins TRBV6-5 and TRBJ2-1, with a weak D call TRBD1 (7 bases). The CDR3 extends over 16 amino acids. Trimming shortened V by 0 bases and J by 7 bases, and 16 bases separated the two germline ends. Per germline, CDR1 MNHEY and CDR2 SVGAGI. The CDR3 loop is CASSYSPGGLLNEQFF. The CDR3 DNA sequence: TGTGCCAGCAGTTACTCCCCAGGGGGGTTGTTGAATGAGCAGTTCTTC.

The V call is TRBV6-2 or TRBV6-3, the J call TRBJ1-6, with 10 bases identical to TRBD1. CDR1 is MNHEY and CDR2 is SVGEGT in the germline V gene. The trim removed 1 base at V and 11 bases at J, leaving 20 bases unmatched. This CDR3 contains 20 residues. The CDR3 nucleotides read TGTGCCAGCAGTTACTTTTCAGAACCGGGACAGGGGAATTTAAGGGCACCCCTCCACTTT. Translated: CASSYFSEPGQGNLRAPLHF.

This clonotype was counted only a few times. The chain links TRBV7-9 to TRBJ1-2, with unresolved D. The germline V gene has CDR1 SEHNR and CDR2 FQNEAQ (reference sequence). There are 15 residues in the CDR3. Between the trimmed V and J ends, which lost 3 bases and 2 bases, there was a span of 13 bases. CDR3 protein: CASSFADTENYGYTF. In DNA form, the CDR3 reads TGTGCCAGCAGCTTTGCCGACACAGAGAACTATGGCTACACCTTC.

The table lists this clonotype with many counts. V and J are TRBV11-2 and TRBJ2-7; D may be TRBD1 or TRBD2 (5 bases each). This CDR3 has 14 amino acids. V was cut by 5 bases and J by 6 bases, with 17 bases left in between. Germline lookup yields CDR1 SGHAT and CDR2 FQNNGV. This CDR3 reads CASSPPRERGEQYV. The DNA of the CDR3 is TGTGCCAGCAGCCCCCCCAGGGAGCGTGGCGAGCAGTACGTC.

This clonotype was recorded a few times. This sequence joins TRBV5-1 and TRBJ1-2; 10 bases are shared with TRBD1. V dropped 4 bases and J dropped 3; count of bases not matched to a gene: 6. The CDR3 is 15 residues long. Per germline, CDR1 SGHRS and CDR2 YFSETQ. The CDR3 spells CASSERQGADYGYTF. For the CDR3, the DNA is TGCGCCAGCAGCGAACGACAGGGGGCGGACTATGGCTACACCTTC.

This clonotype was seen many times. The rearrangement joins TRBV18 to TRBJ2-2; 8 positions agree with TRBD2. CDR3 length: 16 amino acids. J was trimmed by 5 bases and V by 8 bases; bases with no gene match: 13. Germline V gene data show CDR1 as KGHSH and CDR2 as LQKENI. The CDR3 loop is CASHARIAGMTGELFF. CDR3 in DNA: TGTGCCAGCCACGCTCGGATAGCGGGGATGACCGGGGAGCTGTTTTTT.

This clonotype appeared a few times. The chain is built from TRBV27 and TRBJ2-7; D unclear. The CDR3 spans 14 residues. Trimming left V 3 bases short and J 1 base short, with 10 bases between. The germline CDR1 and CDR2 sequences are MNHEY and SMNVEV (reference sequence). CDR3 loop: CASSFSADSYEQYF. CDR3 nucleotide sequence: TGTGCCAGCAGTTTTTCTGCTGATTCCTACGAGCAGTACTTC.